These T cell receptor beta chains were read from a single sample in a study of cytomegalovirus exposure and HLA in healthy donors. The assay was immunoSEQ multiplex PCR, and TCRdb's table has in-frame clones only and misses some. Among over 50,000 clones listed, roughly 80% were seen once. The sequenced sample was PBMCs. These receptor sequences come from a man aged 35 to 55 in good health and CMV-seronegative. The CDR3 runs from the conserved cysteine through the conserved F or W. D genes are given only for firm matches. The size entry is marked missing in some rows and otherwise reads once, few, many or a size class.

V	J	D	size	DNA	CDR3
TRBV2	TRBJ1-1	NA	few	TGTGCCAGCAGTGAAGTAAGGGGAAACACTGAAGCTTTCTTT	CASSEVRGNTEAFF
TRBV6-5	TRBJ2-3	NA	NA	TGTGCCAGCAGGGGGCTTAGTGAGGATACGCAGTATTTT	CASRGLSEDTQYF
TRBV14	TRBJ1-1	TRBD1	NA	TGTGCCAGCAGCCAAGATTTACCGGACAGGGGCACTGAAGCTTTCTTT	CASSQDLPDRGTEAFF
TRBV4-2	TRBJ1-1	TRBD1	NA	TGTGCCAGCAGCCAAGATCGAGGACAGGGGAACACTGAAGCTTTCTTT	CASSQDRGQGNTEAFF
TRBV6-5	TRBJ2-6	NA	NA	TGTGCCAGCAGTTATCACAGCTCTGGGGCCAACGTCCTGACTTTC	CASSYHSSGANVLTF
TRBV4-3	TRBJ2-2	NA	few	TGCGCCAGCAGCCCAGGACACTTCACCGGGGAGCTGTTTTTT	CASSPGHFTGELFF
TRBV7-3	TRBJ1-1	TRBD1	NA	TGTGCCAGCAGCCCCGGGACAGGGGTTGAAGCTTTCTTT	CASSPGTGVEAFF
TRBV4-1	TRBJ2-6	NA	NA	TGCGCCAGCAGCCAAGACTCTGGAGGCAGGGGCTCTGGGGCCAACGTCCTGACTTTC	CASSQDSGGRGSGANVLTF
TRBV5-1	TRBJ1-1	NA	NA	TGCGCCAGCAGCCCGGAGATGGGGAGGGTTACGACTGAAGCTTTCTTT	CASSPEMGRVTTEAFF
TRBV19	TRBJ1-2	NA	once	TGTGCCAGTAGTATCGGCGGAACTAACTATGGCTACACCTTC	CASSIGGTNYGYTF
TRBV11-2	TRBJ1-2	NA	once	TGTGCCAGCAGCCACATCCTCGCAGCTAACTATGGCTACACCTTC	CASSHILAANYGYTF
TRBV27	TRBJ1-4	TRBD1	NA	TGTGCCAGCAGTTTGGGACAGGGAAGGGAGAGGCAACTGTTTTTT	CASSLGQGRERQLFF
TRBV9	TRBJ1-1	TRBD1	once	TGTGCCAGCAGCCACACAGGGGGAACTGAAGCTTTCTTT	CASSHTGGTEAFF
TRBV19	TRBJ1-5	NA	NA	TGTGCCAGTACCCCAATAGGGGGGGATCAGCCCCAGCATTTT	CASTPIGGDQPQHF
TRBV28	TRBJ1-1	TRBD1	NA	TGTGCCACGTACCTTCCGGGACAGTTATACACTGAAGCTTTCTTT	CATYLPGQLYTEAFF
TRBV14	TRBJ2-7	NA	NA	TGTGCCAGCAGCCACAGTACCGAGCAGTACTTC	CASSHSTEQYF
TRBV7-8	TRBJ1-2	TRBD1	few	TGTGCCAGCAGCTTGAGGGACAGGAATGCTAACTATGGCTACACCTTC	CASSLRDRNANYGYTF
TRBV2	TRBJ1-3	TRBD1	NA	TGTGCCAGCAGCGGGACAGCTTCGTTAGGCACCATATATTTT	CASSGTASLGTIYF
TRBV7-6	TRBJ2-2	TRBD2	NA	TGTGCCAGCACCCAAGGGGCGGGGGGCGGCCTAGCCGGGGAGCTGTTTTTT	CASTQGAGGGLAGELFF
TRBV4-2	TRBJ2-3	TRBD2	NA	TGTGCCAGCAGCTGGACTAGCGGAGCCGGCACAGATACGCAGTATTTT	CASSWTSGAGTDTQYF
TRBV5-4	TRBJ1-2	TRBD1	NA	TGTGCCAGCAGCTTGGAACCGGGACAGGCCATCTATGGCTACACCTTC	CASSLEPGQAIYGYTF
TRBV7-2	TRBJ1-2	NA	once	TGTGCCAGCAGCTTATTGGGGGCGGGCGGCTACACCTTC	CASSLLGAGGYTF
TRBV7-9	TRBJ2-2	NA	NA	TGTGCCAGCAGCTTCGGGGACACCGGGGAGCTGTTTTTT	CASSFGDTGELFF
TRBV18	TRBJ1-1	NA	few	TGTGCCAGCTTACCCAGGGATAGGAACACTGAAGCTTTCTTT	CASLPRDRNTEAFF
TRBV18	TRBJ1-6	TRBD1	NA	TGTGCCAGCTCACCGGGACAGGATTCACCCCTCCACTTT	CASSPGQDSPLHF
TRBV6-6	TRBJ2-1	TRBD1	NA	TGTGCCAGCAGAATAGACAGGGGTTCCTACAATGAGCAGTTCTTC	CASRIDRGSYNEQFF
TRBV14	TRBJ2-3	TRBD2	NA	TGTGCCAGCAGCCGGTTAGCGGGGGGACCTTTTTCCTTCACAGATACGCAGTATTTT	CASSRLAGGPFSFTDTQYF
TRBV6-5	TRBJ2-7	TRBD1	NA	TGTGCCAGCAGACTAGGACAGGGGGGCTCCTACGAGCAGTACTTC	CASRLGQGGSYEQYF
TRBV4-3	TRBJ2-5	TRBD2	NA	TGCGCCAGCAGCCAAGGGACTAGCGGCCAAGAGACCCAGTACTTC	CASSQGTSGQETQYF
TRBV18	TRBJ1-2	NA	NA	TGTGCCAGCTCAGACAGACAGACGGTTAACTATGGCTACACCTTC	CASSDRQTVNYGYTF
TRBV28	TRBJ2-3	NA	few	TGTGCCAGCATGGGGAGGGGGGACCTCACAGATACGCAGTATTTT	CASMGRGDLTDTQYF
TRBV25-1	TRBJ2-3	TRBD2	NA	TGTGCCAGCAGTGAAGAAGGTAGCGGGGACACAGATACGCAGTATTTT	CASSEEGSGDTDTQYF
TRBV7-6	TRBJ1-4	NA	NA	TGTGCCAGCAGCTTGTCGACAGGTTCTGGGAGTGGAAAACTGTTTTTT	CASSLSTGSGSGKLFF
TRBV7-9	TRBJ2-5	NA	NA	TGTGCCAGCAGCTTAAAAGCCCAGGGTGGCTCCCAAGAGACCCAGTACTTC	CASSLKAQGGSQETQYF
TRBV2	TRBJ2-6	TRBD1	NA	TGTGCCAGCAGTGAAGGGTGGGCAGGGGGCACCGCATCTGGGGCCAACGTCCTGACTTTC	CASSEGWAGGTASGANVLTF
TRBV6-5	TRBJ2-7	NA	NA	TGTGCCAGCAGTTACTCGAGACAGGTATACGAGCAGTACTTC	CASSYSRQVYEQYF
TRBV10-1	TRBJ2-5	TRBD2	NA	TGCGCCAGCAGTGAAGTTCGCGGGGGGCCTCTGTACTTC	CASSEVRGGPLYF
TRBV9	TRBJ2-2	TRBD2	NA	TGTGCCAGCAGCTCAGCCGGACTAGCAACCGGGGAGCTGTTTTTT	CASSSAGLATGELFF
TRBV6-6	TRBJ2-3	TRBD2	NA	TGTGCCAGCAGTTATGGGGCGGGGGGACACACAGATACGCAGTATTTT	CASSYGAGGHTDTQYF
TRBV29-1	TRBJ2-4	NA	NA	TGCAGCGGTACAGGCTTGGAAGACATTCAGTACTTC	CSGTGLEDIQYF
TRBV15	TRBJ2-3	NA	NA	TGTGCCACCAGCAGAGGGTCGGGGGACACAGATACGCAGTATTTT	CATSRGSGDTDTQYF
TRBV5-4	TRBJ2-3	TRBD2	NA	TGTGCCGGTAGCGGGGGGCGCACAGATACGCAGTATTTT	CAGSGGRTDTQYF
TRBV27	TRBJ1-5	NA	once	TGTGCCAGCAGTTTTGGACAGAATCAGCCCCAGCATTTT	CASSFGQNQPQHF
TRBV4-3	TRBJ2-1	NA	NA	TGCGCCAGCAGCCAAGATCCGGGGAATCCCTACAATGAGCAGTTCTTC	CASSQDPGNPYNEQFF
TRBV19	TRBJ1-1	TRBD1	NA	TGTGCCAGTACCCCCGGGACAGGGGGATCCAGCACTGAAGCTTTCTTT	CASTPGTGGSSTEAFF
TRBV5-4	TRBJ2-1	TRBD1	NA	TGTGCCAGCAGCCCCCCCGGGACAGGGTTCAACAATGAGCAGTTCTTC	CASSPPGTGFNNEQFF
TRBV9	TRBJ2-5	NA	NA	TGTGCCAGCAGCAAACGAGTAGGGCTAGCGGAGACCCAGTACTTC	CASSKRVGLAETQYF
TRBV18	TRBJ2-2	TRBD2	once	TGTGCCAGCTCATATCGGGACTACTACACCGGGGAGCTGTTTTTT	CASSYRDYYTGELFF
TRBV2	TRBJ1-1	TRBD1	NA	TGTGCCAGCCTAAGTGAACAGGGGGCGTCAGCTTTCTTT	CASLSEQGASAFF
TRBV4-1	TRBJ2-1	NA	NA	TGCGCCAGCAGCCAAGATGGTGGGGGGGCCACCTACAATGAGCAGTTCTTC	CASSQDGGGATYNEQFF
TRBV9	TRBJ2-1	TRBD2	NA	TGTGCCAGCAGCGTAGCTGTCGGGGGGGCCGTTTTTGAGCAGTTCTTC	CASSVAVGGAVFEQFF
TRBV7-2	TRBJ2-3	NA	NA	TGTGCCAGCAGCCCCCGAGCTACGCAGTATTTT	CASSPRATQYF
TRBV11-2	TRBJ2-5	TRBD1	NA	TGTGCCAGCAGCTTAGCGGGACAGGGGGCCTACTCAGGACCCCAGTACTTC	CASSLAGQGAYSGPQYF
TRBV5-1	TRBJ1-1	TRBD1	NA	TGCGCCAGCAGCGGGGGGACAGATCGAAGACAATGGGCCATGAACACTGAAGCTTTCTTT	CASSGGTDRRQWAMNTEAFF
TRBV6-6	TRBJ2-7	NA	NA	TGTGCCAGCAGTATAGCCATACCCTACGAGCAGTACTTC	CASSIAIPYEQYF
TRBV21-1	TRBJ2-7	NA	NA	TGTGCCAGCAGCAAAGGGTGTATGGTGAGCTTC	CASSKGCMVSF
TRBV7-2	TRBJ2-1	TRBD2	NA	TGTGCCAGCAGTGGACTAGTGGTATACAATGAGCAGTTCTTC	CASSGLVVYNEQFF
TRBV7-9	TRBJ2-7	NA	NA	TGTGCCAGCAGCTCCTATAAGGGGGTTACCTACGAGCAGTACTTC	CASSSYKGVTYEQYF
TRBV6-5	TRBJ1-1	TRBD1	NA	TGTGCCAGCAAAAGACAGGGTACTGAAGCTTTCTTT	CASKRQGTEAFF
TRBV18	TRBJ1-5	NA	NA	TGTGCCAGCTCACCAAAACCCGGACTTACGGTTAGCAATCAGCCCCAGCATTTT	CASSPKPGLTVSNQPQHF